This TCR beta chain was profiled in a study of blood T cell repertoires in COVID-19. Turning to the study itself: PBMCs, B-cell-depleted T cells, or T cells were the source of the cDNA or gDNA that made up the material.

The count of this clone is one. Clones were read by immunoSEQ multiplex PCR, and TCRdb kept only the in-frame ones, dropping some. This table holds more than 95,000 clones, 86% found once. Per the germline V gene, CDR1 is SGHDT and CDR2 is YYEEEE. V was clipped by 4 bases and J by 7 bases; unmatched bases: 11. The CDR3 totals 16 residues. The genes are TRBV5-6 and TRBJ1-5; 10 nucleotides match TRBD1. Sequencing was performed on peripheral blood. This TCR derives from a human donor in a cohort sampled during active COVID-19. CDR3 bases: TGTGCCAGCAGCCTCTCGGACAGGGGGGGATTCCAGCCCCAGCATTTT. Residues: CASSLSDRGGFQPQHF.